This T cell receptor beta chain was obtained from a study of cytomegalovirus exposure and HLA in healthy donors. 13 Jbeta primers and 60 Vbeta primers were used for the PCR. Here immunoSEQ multiplex PCR was the method, and the copy in TCRdb shows in-frame clones only, minus some. The sample has some 140,000 clones; about four fifths are singletons. Germline values: CDR1 MDHEN, CDR2 SYDVKM. The junction had 9 bases not matched to a gene; V was cut back by 7 bases and J by 3 bases. The CDR3 is 15 amino acids. The receptor was isolated from a male donor in good health and CMV-seropositive. The sample taken for sequencing was PBMCs. The chain links TRBV28 to TRBJ2-7, with 10 positions matching TRBD2. The CDR3 protein is CASNQLAGLFYEQYF. CDR3 in DNA: TGTGCCAGCAATCAACTAGCGGGGCTTTTCTACGAGCAGTACTTC.